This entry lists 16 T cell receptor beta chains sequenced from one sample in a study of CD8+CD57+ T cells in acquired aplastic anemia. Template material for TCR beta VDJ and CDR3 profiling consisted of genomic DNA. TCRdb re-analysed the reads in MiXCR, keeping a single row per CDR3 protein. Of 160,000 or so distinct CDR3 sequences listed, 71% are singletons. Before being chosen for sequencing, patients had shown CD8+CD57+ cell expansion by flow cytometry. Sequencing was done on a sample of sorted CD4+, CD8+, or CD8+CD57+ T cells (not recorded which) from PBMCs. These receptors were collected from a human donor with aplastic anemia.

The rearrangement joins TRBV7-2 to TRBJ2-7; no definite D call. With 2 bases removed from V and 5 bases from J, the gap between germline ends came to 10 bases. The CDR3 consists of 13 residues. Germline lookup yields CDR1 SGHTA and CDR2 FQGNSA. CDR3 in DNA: TGTGCCAGCAGCTTATTCGTAGGGAACGAGCAGTACTTC. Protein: CASSLFVGNEQYF.

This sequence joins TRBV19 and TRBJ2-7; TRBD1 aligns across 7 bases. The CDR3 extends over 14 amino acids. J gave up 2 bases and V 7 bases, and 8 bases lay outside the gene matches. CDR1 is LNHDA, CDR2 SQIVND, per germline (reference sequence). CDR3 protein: CASMSGDRTYEQYF. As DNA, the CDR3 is TGTGCCAGTATGAGTGGGGACAGAACCTACGAGCAGTACTTC.

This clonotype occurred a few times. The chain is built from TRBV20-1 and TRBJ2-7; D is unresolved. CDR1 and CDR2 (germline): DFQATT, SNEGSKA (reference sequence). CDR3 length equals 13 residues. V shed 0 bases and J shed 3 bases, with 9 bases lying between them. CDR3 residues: CSARDTSDYEQYF. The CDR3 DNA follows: TGCAGTGCTAGAGATACGTCTGACTACGAGCAGTACTTC.

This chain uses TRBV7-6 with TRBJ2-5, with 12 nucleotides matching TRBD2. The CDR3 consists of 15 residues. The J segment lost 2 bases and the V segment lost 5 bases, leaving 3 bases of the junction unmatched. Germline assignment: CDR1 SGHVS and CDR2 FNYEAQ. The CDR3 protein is CASSPGLAGQETQYF. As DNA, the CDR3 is TGTGCCAGCAGCCCAGGACTAGCGGGGCAAGAGACCCAGTACTTC. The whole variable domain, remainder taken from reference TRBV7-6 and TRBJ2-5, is GAGVSQSPRYKVTKRGQDVALRCDPISGHVSLYWYRQALGQGPEFLTYFNYEAQQDKSGLPNDRFSAERPEGSISTLTIQRTEQRDSAMYRCASSPGLAGQETQYFGPGTRLLVL.

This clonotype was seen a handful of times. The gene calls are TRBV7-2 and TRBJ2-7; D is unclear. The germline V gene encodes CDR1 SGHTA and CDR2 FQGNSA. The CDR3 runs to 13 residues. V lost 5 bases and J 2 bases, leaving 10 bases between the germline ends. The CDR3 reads CASSPGSPYEQYF. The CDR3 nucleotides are TGTGCCAGCAGCCCCGGATCGCCCTACGAGCAGTACTTC.

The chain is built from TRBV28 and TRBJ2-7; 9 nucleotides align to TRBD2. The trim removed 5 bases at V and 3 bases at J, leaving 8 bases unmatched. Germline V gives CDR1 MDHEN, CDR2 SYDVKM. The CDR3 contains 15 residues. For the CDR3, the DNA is TGTGCCAGCAGTCATATAGCGGGAGAGAGCTACGAGCAGTACTTC. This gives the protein CASSHIAGESYEQYF.

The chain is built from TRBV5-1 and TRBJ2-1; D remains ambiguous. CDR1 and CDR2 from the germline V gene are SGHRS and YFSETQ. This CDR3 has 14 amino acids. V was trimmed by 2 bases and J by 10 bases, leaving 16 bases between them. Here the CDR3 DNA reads TGCGCCAGCAGCTTTACAGCCAAGGAGAAAGAGCAGTTCTTC. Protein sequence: CASSFTAKEKEQFF.

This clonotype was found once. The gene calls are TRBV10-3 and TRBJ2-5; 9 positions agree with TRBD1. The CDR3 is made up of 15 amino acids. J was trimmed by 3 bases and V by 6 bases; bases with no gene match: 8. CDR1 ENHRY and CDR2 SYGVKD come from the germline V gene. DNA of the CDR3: TGTGCCATCAGAGCGGACAGGGGAAAAGAAGAGACCCAGTACTTC. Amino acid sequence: CAIRADRGKEETQYF.

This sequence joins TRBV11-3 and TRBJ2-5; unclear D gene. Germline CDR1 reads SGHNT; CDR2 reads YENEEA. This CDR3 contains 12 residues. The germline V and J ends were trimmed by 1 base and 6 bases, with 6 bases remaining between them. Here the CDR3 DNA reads TGTGCCAGCAGCTTAGTAGAGAAGACCCAGTACTTC. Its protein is CASSLVEKTQYF.

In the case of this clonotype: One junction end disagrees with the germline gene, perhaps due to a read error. The CDR3 sequence: CAGSRGTAGGPQIF. The CDR3 DNA is TGTGCCGGGAGCAGAGGAACAGCGGGAGGGCCCCAGATCTTC. The chain carries TRBV2 and TRBJ2-1; the match to TRBD2 covers 10 bases. The CDR3 is made up of 14 amino acids. CDR1 and CDR2 (germline): SNHLY, FYNNEI.

In nucleotides, the CDR3 is TGTGCCAGCAGCTGGAGGACTAGCATGGCCACAGATACGCAGTATTTT. It codes for CASSWRTSMATDTQYF. The chain links TRBV7-2 to TRBJ2-3; 8 bases are a match to TRBD2. The CDR3 runs 16 residues. The V and J ends lost 4 bases and 2 bases, in that order; junction bases with no gene match: 8. The germline V gene encodes CDR1 SGHTA and CDR2 FQGNSA.

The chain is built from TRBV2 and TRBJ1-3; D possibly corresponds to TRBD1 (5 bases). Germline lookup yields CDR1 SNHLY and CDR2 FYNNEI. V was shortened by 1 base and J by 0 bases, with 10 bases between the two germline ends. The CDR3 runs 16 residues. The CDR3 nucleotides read TGTGCCAGCAGTGAAGGAACAGGCAACTCTGGAAACACCATATATTTT. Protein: CASSEGTGNSGNTIYF. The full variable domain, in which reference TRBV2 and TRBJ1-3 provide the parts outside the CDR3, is EPEVTQTPSHQVTQMGQEVILRCVPISNHLYFYWYRQILGQKVEFLVSFYNNEISEKSEIFDDQFSVERPDGSNFTLKIRSTKLEDSAMYFCASSEGTGNSGNTIYFGEGSWLTVV.

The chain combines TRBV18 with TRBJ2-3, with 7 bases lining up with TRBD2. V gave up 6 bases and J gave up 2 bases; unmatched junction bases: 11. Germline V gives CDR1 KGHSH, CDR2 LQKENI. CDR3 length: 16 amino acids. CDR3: CASSSRSGAHTDTQYF. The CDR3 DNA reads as TGTGCCAGCTCCTCCCGGAGCGGGGCACACACAGATACGCAGTATTTT.

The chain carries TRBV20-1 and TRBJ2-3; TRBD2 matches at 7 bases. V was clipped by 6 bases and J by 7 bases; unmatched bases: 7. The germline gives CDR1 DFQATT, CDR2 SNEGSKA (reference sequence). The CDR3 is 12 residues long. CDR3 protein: CSAPSSGNTQYF. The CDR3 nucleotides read TGCAGTGCCCCCTCTAGCGGTAATACGCAGTATTTT.

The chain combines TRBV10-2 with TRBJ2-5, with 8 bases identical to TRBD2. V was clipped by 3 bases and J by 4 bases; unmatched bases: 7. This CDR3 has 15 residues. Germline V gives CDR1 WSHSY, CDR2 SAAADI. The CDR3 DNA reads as TGCGCCAGCAGTGATGAAGTGAGCGGGGGAGAGACCCAGTACTTC. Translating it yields CASSDEVSGGETQYF.

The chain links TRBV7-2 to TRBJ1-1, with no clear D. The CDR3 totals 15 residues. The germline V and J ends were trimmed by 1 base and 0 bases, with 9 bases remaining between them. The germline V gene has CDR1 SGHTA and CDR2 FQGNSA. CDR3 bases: TGTGCCAGCAGCTTAGGTTCCGTTCTGAACACTGAAGCTTTCTTT. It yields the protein CASSLGSVLNTEAFF.